A single sample is the source of the 22 T cell receptor beta chains below, sequenced in a study of cytomegalovirus exposure and HLA in healthy donors. PCR employed 60 Vbeta and 13 Jbeta primers. TCRdb's table, derived via immunoSEQ multiplex PCR, lists solely in-frame clones and lacks some. This sample has some 150,000 clones, with over 70% found just once. The sample was PBMCs. The origin of the receptors is a woman between 18 and 29 years old in good health and CMV-seronegative.

The genes are TRBV6-1 and TRBJ1-2; weak D call: TRBD1 (5 bases). Germline values: CDR1 MNHNS, CDR2 SASEGT. Trimming took 4 bases from V and 8 from J, leaving 11 bases between them. This CDR3 has 12 residues. The CDR3 DNA is TGTGCCAGCAGTGCAGCAGGGAGCGGCTACACCTTC. Encoded protein: CASSAAGSGYTF.

This clone was counted only a few times. The gene calls are TRBV7-6 and TRBJ2-1; 7 nucleotides align to TRBD2. V shed 2 bases and J 2 bases; nucleotides not matched to a gene: 12. Germline V gives CDR1 SGHVS, CDR2 FNYEAQ. CDR3 length equals 18 residues. CDR3 bases: TGTGCCAGCAGCTTAAACCCTCACGGCGGGGGTGCCTACAATGAGCAGTTCTTC. Translating it yields CASSLNPHGGGAYNEQFF.

This chain uses TRBV27 with TRBJ1-2; D possibly corresponds to TRBD1 (6 bases). The CDR3 is made up of 16 amino acids. V lost 5 bases and J 1 base, leaving 17 bases between the germline ends. The V gene's germline CDR1 is MNHEY and CDR2 SMNVEV (reference sequence). The CDR3 nucleotides are TGTGCCAGCAGTAATCGGACAGCACTGGATAACTATGGCTACACCTTC. Translated: CASSNRTALDNYGYTF.

The rearrangement joins TRBV25-1 to TRBJ1-4, with a tentative D call TRBD1 (6 bases). Trimming pared 4 bases from V and 5 bases from J, leaving 17 bases between. Germline CDR1 and CDR2: MGHDK and SYGVNS. There are 16 residues in the CDR3. In DNA, the CDR3 is TGTGCCAGCAGTGTCGACTTCACAGGGTTAAATGAAAAACTGTTTTTT. This codes for CASSVDFTGLNEKLFF.

For this clone: Compared with germline, one end of the junction differs, possibly owing to a read error. V gene TRBV7-9 combines with J gene TRBJ2-1, with 7 bases fitting TRBD2. The CDR3 is 17 amino acids. The germline V gene encodes CDR1 SEHNR and CDR2 FQNEAQ (reference sequence). The CDR3 DNA sequence: TGTTCCAGCAGCTCCCGCCTAGCGGTATCATCCTACAATGAGCAGTTCTTC. This sequence encodes CSSSSRLAVSSYNEQFF.

The chain links TRBV13 to TRBJ2-7, with D possibly being TRBD2 (6 bases). Trimming removed 5 bases at V and 5 bases at J, with 16 bases between. The germline gives CDR1 PRHDT, CDR2 FYEKMQ (reference sequence). This CDR3 region has 14 residues. The CDR3 region has the DNA TGTGCCAGCAGCCCGGCGGGACTTGAACACGAGCAGTACTTC. It is translated as CASSPAGLEHEQYF. Combining the CDR3 with reference TRBV13 and TRBJ2-7 gives the whole variable domain AAGVIQSPRHLIKEKRETATLKCYPIPRHDTVYWYQQGPGQDPQFLISFYEKMQSDKGSIPDRFSAQQFSDYHSELNMSSLELGDSALYFCASSPAGLEHEQYFGPGTRLTVT.

This chain uses TRBV28 with TRBJ1-2; 12 positions agree with TRBD1. Germline V gene lookup returns CDR1 MDHEN and CDR2 SYDVKM. The CDR3 totals 16 residues. V lost 6 bases to trimming and J lost 8 bases; unmatched junction nucleotides: 13. CDR3 sequence reads: CASSLLPGQGAGGYTF. CDR3 coding DNA: TGTGCCAGCAGCCTACTCCCGGGACAGGGGGCAGGGGGCTACACCTTC.

The rearrangement links TRBV10-3 to TRBJ1-1; D may be TRBD1 (6 bases). In germline, CDR1 is ENHRY, CDR2 SYGVKD. V gave up 4 bases and J gave up 4 bases, with 10 bases separating them. There are 13 residues in the CDR3. The CDR3 coding sequence is TGTGCCATCAGTGGGGGGCAGGGCACTGAAGCTTTCTTT. As protein: CAISGGQGTEAFF.

The V gene is TRBV28, the J gene TRBJ2-3; D possibly corresponds to TRBD2 (5 bases). This CDR3 is 13 amino acids long. The germline V and J ends were trimmed by 4 bases and 3 bases, with 8 bases remaining between them. Per the germline V gene, CDR1 is MDHEN and CDR2 is SYDVKM. CDR3 sequence reads: CASSSGVTDTQYF. Here the CDR3 DNA reads TGTGCCAGCAGTTCCGGGGTTACAGATACGCAGTATTTT.

The CDR3 nucleotides read TGTGCCAGCAGCTTGGGCGGGACAGCTAATTCACCCCTCCACTTT. Its translation: CASSLGGTANSPLHF. The rearrangement joins TRBV5-4 to TRBJ1-6; TRBD1 agrees at 7 bases. The CDR3 totals 15 residues. Trimming cost V 0 bases and J 6 bases; bases outside gene matches: 3. Germline-derived CDR1 and CDR2 are SGHNT and YYREEE (reference sequence).

This chain joins TRBV14 and TRBJ1-1, with a possible D match to TRBD1 (6 bases). The CDR3 is 15 residues long. In germline, CDR1 is SGHDN, CDR2 FVKESK. Trimming took 3 bases from V and 0 from J, leaving 11 bases between them. The CDR3: CASSQAGALNTEAFF. CDR3 nucleotide sequence: TGTGCCAGCAGCCAGGCAGGGGCCCTGAACACTGAAGCTTTCTTT.

The rearrangement joins TRBV27 to TRBJ1-1; D unresolved. The germline V gene encodes CDR1 MNHEY and CDR2 SMNVEV (reference sequence). V was clipped by 2 bases and J by 4 bases, with 11 bases between them. This CDR3 region has 14 residues. The CDR3: CASSLENRGTEAFF. The CDR3 DNA reads TGTGCCAGCAGTTTAGAGAACCGGGGCACTGAAGCTTTCTTT.

The chain employs TRBV5-6 and TRBJ2-2; 7 nucleotides match TRBD1. The CDR3 length is 17 residues. Germline CDR1 reads SGHDT; CDR2 reads YYEEEE. The ends lost 0 bases at V and 0 bases at J; junction bases unmatched: 5. The CDR3 is CASSLAGTATNTGELFF. The DNA for the CDR3 is TGTGCCAGCAGCTTGGCCGGGACAGCGACGAACACCGGGGAGCTGTTTTTT.

The table lists this clone with a count of one. The rearrangement joins TRBV7-3 to TRBJ1-1; 8 nucleotides line up with TRBD1. Germline V gives CDR1 SGHTA, CDR2 FQGTGA. The CDR3 has 13 residues. The J segment lost 4 bases and the V segment lost 6 bases, leaving 4 bases of the junction unmatched. The CDR3 here is CASRPTGGTEAFF. The CDR3 DNA reads as TGTGCCAGCAGACCAACAGGGGGCACTGAAGCTTTCTTT. Full variable domain (outside the CDR3, taken from reference TRBV7-3 and TRBJ1-1): GAGVSQTPSNKVTEKGKYVELRCDPISGHTALYWYRQSLGQGPEFLIYFQGTGAADDSGLPNDRFFAVRPEGSVSTLKIQRTERGDSAVYLCASRPTGGTEAFFGQGTRLTVV.

The chain couples TRBV5-1 to TRBJ2-5; the match to TRBD1 covers 8 bases. V lost 1 base to trimming and J lost 7 bases; unmatched junction nucleotides: 18. Germline-derived CDR1 and CDR2 are SGHRS and YFSETQ. The CDR3 extends over 18 amino acids. The CDR3 loop reads CASSLTFPGQDPSGTQYF. The CDR3 DNA reads TGCGCCAGCAGCTTGACGTTTCCGGGACAGGACCCGTCGGGGACCCAGTACTTC.

The chain links TRBV5-1 to TRBJ2-2; 9 bases map to TRBD1. The CDR3 is 14 amino acids. With V trimmed by 4 bases and J by 7 bases, 5 bases remained unmatched. Germline-derived CDR1 and CDR2 are SGHRS and YFSETQ. The CDR3 here is CASSRDRVGGELFF. The CDR3 nucleotides read TGCGCCAGCAGCCGGGACAGGGTTGGCGGGGAGCTGTTTTTT.

The V gene is TRBV6-1, the J gene TRBJ2-5; D unclear. Trimming left V 4 bases short and J 3 bases short, with 9 bases between. Germline V CDR1 and CDR2: MNHNS, SASEGT. The CDR3 loop spans 13 amino acids. In nucleotides, the CDR3 is TGTGCCAGCAGTGCACTACTTGAAGAGACCCAGTACTTC. Translation gives CASSALLEETQYF.

The genes are TRBV28 and TRBJ1-1; no clear D. The germline V and J ends were trimmed by 7 bases and 0 bases, with 9 bases remaining between them. This CDR3 contains 13 residues. Per germline, CDR1 MDHEN and CDR2 SYDVKM. CDR3 in amino acids: CASTTQVNTEAFF. In DNA, the CDR3 is TGTGCCAGCACCACGCAGGTGAACACTGAAGCTTTCTTT.

In this sample, this clone turned up a few times. CDR3 region: CSAAGRSFDEQFF. The CDR3 coding sequence is TGCAGCGCCGCGGGTCGTAGCTTCGATGAGCAGTTCTTC. The chain employs TRBV29-1 and TRBJ2-1; the D gene is possibly TRBD2 (5 bases). CDR3 length: 13 amino acids. Germline V gene sequence: CDR1 SQVTM, CDR2 ANQGSEA. The V end lost 7 bases, the J end lost 8 bases, and 18 bases lay between the germline ends.

The chain has TRBV6-5 and TRBJ1-2; no reliable D call. The CDR3 sequence is 12 residues long. Trimming pared 10 bases from V and 2 bases from J, leaving 11 bases between. Germline CDR1 is MNHEY and CDR2 is SVGAGI. The CDR3, as DNA: TGTGCCATCCGCAGAGGAAACTATGGCTACACCTTC. Translated: CAIRRGNYGYTF.

This clone occurred once. This chain connects TRBV7-8 to TRBJ2-6; D uncertain. The CDR3 spans 18 residues. The germline V and J ends were trimmed by 6 bases and 0 bases, with 18 bases remaining between them. Germline CDR1 is SGHVS and CDR2 is FQNEAQ. In nucleotides, the CDR3 is TGTGCCAGCAGTTCCTCGGCGCGGAGCCTCTCTGGGGCCAACGTCCTGACTTTC. It encodes CASSSSARSLSGANVLTF.

V is TRBV20-1 and J is TRBJ1-2; D is uncertain. CDR3 length: 10 residues. Trimming shortened V by 0 bases and J by 11 bases, and 7 bases separated the two germline ends. Germline CDR1 and CDR2: DFQATT and SNEGSKA (reference sequence). The CDR3 region has the DNA TGCAGTGCTAGAGATCTGAGTTACACCTTC. It yields the protein CSARDLSYTF.